The 26 T cell receptor beta chains below come from one sample, sequenced in a study of response to subunit inactivated influenza vaccine. TCRdb analysed the RT-PCR reads with MiXCR anew, one entry per CDR3 protein. Among approximately 500,000 distinct CDR3 sequences listed, 11% to 15% were seen once. The sequencing used PBMCs from blood, collected 11 to 12 days after vaccination. These receptors were collected from a man aged 45-65 years who received an inactivated influenza vaccine.

V usage is TRBV24-1 and J usage is TRBJ1-5; D possibly corresponds to TRBD1 (5 bases). The CDR3 loop spans 15 amino acids. V was pared by 5 bases and J by 5 bases, with 15 bases between. In germline, CDR1 is KGHDR, CDR2 SFDVKD. The DNA for the CDR3 is TGTGCCACCAGTGGCGGGGGGGGAACCCATCAGCCCCAGCATTTT. Residues: CATSGGGGTHQPQHF.

On this clonotype: At one end, the junction sequence differs from germline, possibly due to a read error. J is TRBJ1-4 and V is TRBV4-1; D gene uncertain. The length of the CDR3 is 17 residues. Germline assignment: CDR1 MGHRA and CDR2 YSYEKL. Here the CDR3 reads CTSSQSSRSTTNEKLFF. CDR3 DNA: TGCACCAGCAGCCAATCGTCTCGAAGTACAACTAATGAAAAACTGTTTTTT.

This clonotype was seen a handful of times. The gene calls are TRBV7-2 and TRBJ2-2; D may be TRBD2 (5 bases). Per germline, CDR1 SGHTA and CDR2 FQGNSA. The V gene lost 6 bases and the J gene lost 5 bases, with 16 bases spanning the gap. The CDR3 runs to 15 residues. The CDR3 DNA reads as TGTGCCAGCAGAAGAGCAACTAGTTTTACCGGGGAGCTGTTTTTT. It encodes CASRRATSFTGELFF.

The J gene is TRBJ2-6, the V gene TRBV14; tentatively, D is TRBD2 (5 bases). Germline-derived CDR1 and CDR2 are SGHDN and FVKESK. V dropped 3 bases and J dropped 0 bases, with 6 bases sitting between them. CDR3 size: 15 residues. The CDR3 nucleotides read TGTGCCAGCAGCCAGGCGGGCTCTGGGGCCAACGTCCTGACTTTC. Translating it yields CASSQAGSGANVLTF.

This clonotype was counted at least ten times. The CDR3 loop reads CASRQGLTEAFF. For the CDR3, the DNA is TGTGCCAGCAGGCAGGGTTTGACTGAAGCTTTCTTT. The chain carries TRBV12-3 or TRBV12-4 and TRBJ1-1; D perhaps matches TRBD1 (5 bases). CDR3 length equals 12 residues. Trimming took 6 bases from V and 5 from J, leaving 10 bases between them.

This clonotype was recorded a few times. The rearrangement links TRBV9 to TRBJ2-7, with D possibly TRBD2 on 6 matching bases. The CDR3 is made up of 15 amino acids. The germline V gene encodes CDR1 SGDLS and CDR2 YYNGEE. Trimming took off 0 bases at V and 1 base at J, with 11 bases between the two ends. CDR3 in DNA: TGTGCCAGCAGCGTAGATGGGGGGACTTCCTACGAGCAGTACTTC. Translated, it gives CASSVDGGTSYEQYF.

With regard to this clonotype: Germline and junction disagree at one end, which may indicate a read error. Here the CDR3 DNA reads TGTTCCAGCAGCCAAGGGAAAGAGACCCAGTACTTC. Translated: CSSSQGKETQYF. This chain connects TRBV7-9 to TRBJ2-5; the D is unclear. This CDR3 region has 12 residues. From germline, CDR1 is SEHNR and CDR2 FQNEAQ (reference sequence).

This chain joins TRBV5-1 and TRBJ2-1, with 9 bases that match TRBD2. J lost 4 bases, V lost 3 bases, and 8 bases had no gene match. Germline loops: CDR1 SGHRS, CDR2 YFSETQ. The CDR3 consists of 16 residues. The CDR3 DNA reads TGCGCCAGCAGCTCGGTTGGACTAGCGAGTTACAATGAGCAGTTCTTC. Protein product: CASSSVGLASYNEQFF.

The J gene is TRBJ2-3, the V gene TRBV28; D perhaps matches TRBD2 (6 bases). The germline V gene encodes CDR1 MDHEN and CDR2 SYDVKM. This CDR3 comprises 16 residues. V was clipped by 6 bases and J by 0 bases, with 16 bases between them. The CDR3 sequence is CASSWTPGTSTDTQYF. The CDR3, as DNA: TGTGCCAGCAGCTGGACGCCCGGGACTAGCACAGATACGCAGTATTTT.

This clonotype was picked up many times. The chain's CDR3 is CASSPRTLAEAFF. The CDR3 region has the DNA TGCGCCAGCAGCCCGAGGACATTGGCTGAAGCTTTCTTT. The V call is TRBV5-1, the J call TRBJ1-1; a weak D match, TRBD1 (5 bases). Germline V gene sequence: CDR1 SGHRS, CDR2 YFSETQ. V was shortened by 4 bases and J by 6 bases, with 13 bases between the two germline ends. The CDR3 covers 13 residues.

This clonotype was seen more than once but under ten times. The chain couples TRBV28 to TRBJ2-7; D remains unclear. V was shortened by 3 bases and J by 1 base, with 10 bases between the two germline ends. Germline CDR1 is MDHEN and CDR2 is SYDVKM. The CDR3 has 14 amino acids. The DNA of the CDR3 is TGTGCCAGCAGTTTCCCCAGATCTTCCTACGAGCAGTACTTC. Protein product: CASSFPRSSYEQYF.

The CDR3 DNA sequence: TGTGCCAGCAGCCAAGACGGGTGGGAGGCGTCCTACGAGCAGTACTTC. As protein: CASSQDGWEASYEQYF. V usage is TRBV4-2 and J usage is TRBJ2-7; a possible D gene is TRBD2 (6 bases). The CDR3 runs 16 residues. Germline assignment: CDR1 LGHNA and CDR2 YNFKEQ. Between the trimmed V and J ends, which lost 0 bases and 1 base, there was a span of 13 bases.

This clonotype was detected a few times. This chain connects TRBV5-1 to TRBJ1-1, with D possibly TRBD1 on 5 matching bases. The germline V gene has CDR1 SGHRS and CDR2 YFSETQ. The CDR3 is 15 residues long. V was clipped by 4 bases and J by 8 bases, with 21 bases between them. CDR3 residues: CASSPKGGAIEEAFF. The CDR3 bases are TGCGCCAGCAGCCCCAAAGGAGGGGCCATCGAAGAAGCTTTCTTT.

This chain connects TRBV29-1 to TRBJ2-1; 13 nucleotides match TRBD2. The germline V gene has CDR1 SQVTM and CDR2 ANQGSEA. This CDR3 spans 17 amino acids. The junction had 11 bases not matched to a gene; V was cut back by 4 bases and J by 5 bases. This chain's CDR3 is CSVAKETSGRRNNEQFF. The CDR3 region has the DNA TGCAGCGTTGCTAAGGAGACTAGCGGGAGGCGGAACAATGAGCAGTTCTTC.

The V gene is TRBV20-1, the J gene TRBJ2-1; 11 positions match TRBD2. This CDR3 has 11 residues. Per the germline V gene, CDR1 is DFQATT and CDR2 is SNEGSKA (reference sequence). V trimming: 6 bases; J trimming: 15 bases; junction bases outside the gene matches: 7. CDR3 sequence reads: CSAERLAGRFF. The CDR3 coding sequence is TGCAGTGCCGAAAGACTAGCGGGACGGTTCTTC.

This clonotype was counted a few times. The rearrangement uses TRBV7-8 and TRBJ2-3; 8 bases are a match to TRBD2. CDR3 length: 19 amino acids. The V gene end was trimmed by 4 bases and the J gene end by 2 bases; junction bases not matched to a gene: 17. Looked up from germline, CDR1 is SGHVS and CDR2 is FQNEAQ. CDR3 DNA sequence: TGTGCCAGCAGCTCAGTGCCGGGACTAGTCGAGAATCACACAGATACGCAGTATTTT. Translated: CASSSVPGLVENHTDTQYF.

The chain employs TRBV7-2 and TRBJ1-2; 7 bases map to TRBD1. Germline V gene data show CDR1 as SGHTA and CDR2 as FQGNSA. V shed 6 bases and J 2 bases; nucleotides not matched to a gene: 3. The CDR3 length is 13 residues. The CDR3 coding sequence is TGTGCCAGCAGGGGACAGCAAAACTATGGCTACACCTTC. Residues: CASRGQQNYGYTF.

This clonotype was seen a few times. The chain recombines TRBV5-1 with TRBJ2-1, with D maybe TRBD1 (6 bases). This CDR3 region has 20 residues. Between the trimmed V and J ends, which lost 4 bases and 4 bases, there was a span of 30 bases. Germline V gene data show CDR1 as SGHRS and CDR2 as YFSETQ. The CDR3 loop reads CASSQGKGQIRNWVYNEQFF. Written as DNA, the CDR3 is TGCGCCAGCAGCCAAGGGAAGGGACAAATCAGAAATTGGGTTTACAATGAGCAGTTCTTC.

V and J are TRBV19 and TRBJ2-7, with 7 bases aligning to TRBD1. V lost 6 bases, J lost 2 bases, and 10 bases stayed unmatched. This CDR3 contains 15 residues. The germline CDR1 and CDR2 sequences are LNHDA and SQIVND (reference sequence). CDR3 sequence: CASRVSGTATYEQYF. Written as DNA, the CDR3 is TGTGCCAGTAGAGTCTCCGGGACAGCGACCTACGAGCAGTACTTC.

In this sample, this clonotype turned up a few times. The chain joins TRBV5-6 to TRBJ2-7, with a tentative D call TRBD1 (5 bases). This CDR3 comprises 13 residues. Germline CDR1 SGHDT, CDR2 YYEEEE. Between the trimmed V and J ends, which lost 7 bases and 6 bases, there was a span of 17 bases. As DNA, the CDR3 is TGTGCCAGCCTCAGGCAGGGCCCCGGCGAGCAGTACTTC. Protein sequence: CASLRQGPGEQYF.

Only a few counts were recorded for this clonotype. This chain joins TRBV2 and TRBJ2-1; no reliable D call. CDR1 is SNHLY and CDR2 is FYNNEI in the germline V gene. V lost 4 bases, J lost 5 bases, and 12 bases lay in between. The CDR3 length is 14 residues. The CDR3 DNA follows: TGTGCCAGCAGTGGAGGTGACCTCAACAATGAGCAGTTCTTC. It specifies CASSGGDLNNEQFF.

This clonotype was seen only a few times. V is TRBV20-1 and J is TRBJ2-5; D possibly uses TRBD1 or TRBD2 (6 bases each). Germline CDR1 and CDR2: DFQATT and SNEGSKA (reference sequence). V lost 6 bases and J 5 bases, leaving 16 bases between the germline ends. CDR3 size: 13 residues. CDR3 amino acids: CSAHVGGAETQYF. DNA of the CDR3: TGCAGTGCCCACGTCGGGGGCGCGGAGACCCAGTACTTC.

This clonotype occurred a few times. V is TRBV3-1 and J is TRBJ2-7, with D possibly TRBD1 on 6 matching bases. Germline V gives CDR1 LGHDT, CDR2 YNNKEL (reference sequence). This CDR3 has 15 amino acids. V dropped 3 bases and J dropped 6 bases, with 18 bases sitting between them. DNA for the CDR3: TGTGCCAGCAGCCATCTAACCGTTTTAGGGGGCGAGCAGTACTTC. This codes for CASSHLTVLGGEQYF.

In this sample, this clonotype turned up many times. The rearrangement links TRBV7-2 to TRBJ2-3; TRBD2 might be the D (5 bases). The germline CDR1 and CDR2 sequences are SGHTA and FQGNSA. The ends were cut back, 5 bases at V and 10 bases at J, with 16 bases in the middle. The CDR3 sequence is 13 residues long. For the CDR3, the DNA is TGTGCCAGCAGCGGCGCAAGAGCGGAAGCGCAGTATTTT. It yields the protein CASSGARAEAQYF.

The rearrangement uses TRBV4-3 and TRBJ2-7; 11 nucleotides line up with TRBD2. Germline V gives CDR1 LGHNA, CDR2 YSLEER. J gave up 4 bases and V 0 bases, and 11 bases lay outside the gene matches. The CDR3 is made up of 18 amino acids. The CDR3 sequence is CASSQDLAVGTSGYEQYF. The CDR3 DNA reads TGCGCCAGCAGCCAAGATCTTGCCGTCGGGACTAGCGGATACGAGCAGTACTTC.

This clonotype was counted a few times. This rearrangement joins TRBV4-3 to TRBJ2-5; 10 bases are shared with TRBD2. CDR1 is LGHNA and CDR2 is YSLEER in the germline V gene. The ends lost 0 bases at V and 1 base at J; junction bases unmatched: 8. This CDR3 comprises 18 residues. CDR3 DNA: TGCGCCAGCAGCCAAGATAGGCTAGCGGGAGCCGTCCAAGAGACCCAGTACTTC. Protein product: CASSQDRLAGAVQETQYF.